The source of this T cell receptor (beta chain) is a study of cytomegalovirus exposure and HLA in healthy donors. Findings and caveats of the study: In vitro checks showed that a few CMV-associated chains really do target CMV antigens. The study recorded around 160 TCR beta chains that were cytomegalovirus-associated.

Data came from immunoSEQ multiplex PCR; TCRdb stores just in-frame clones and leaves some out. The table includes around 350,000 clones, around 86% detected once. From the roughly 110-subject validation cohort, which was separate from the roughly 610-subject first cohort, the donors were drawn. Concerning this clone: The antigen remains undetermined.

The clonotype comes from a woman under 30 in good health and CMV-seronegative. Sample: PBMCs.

The CDR3 DNA follows: TGTGCCAGCAGCCAAACCGGGACAGGGGCCCAAGAGACCCAGTACTTC. This codes for CASSQTGTGAQETQYF. The V call is TRBV14, the J call TRBJ2-5; 10 bases line up with TRBD1. CDR1 SGHDN and CDR2 FVKESK come from the germline V gene. The CDR3 length is 16 residues. With 2 bases clipped from V and 1 base from J, the junction kept 4 bases outside the gene matches.